This T cell receptor beta chain came from a study of lymphopenia after photon versus proton radiotherapy. V lost 4 bases and J lost 5; bases outside the gene matches: 3. Germline-derived CDR1 and CDR2 are SGHNT and YYREEE (reference sequence). The CDR3 sequence is 15 residues long. Repertoires were generated with immunoSEQ multiplex PCR, while TCRdb's copy carries only in-frame clones and drops some. Of about 40,000 clones in the sample, 70% to 90% are singletons; the top ten hold 10%. The chain couples TRBV5-4 to TRBJ2-2; 12 bases fit TRBD2. Source: peripheral blood, taken from a patient treated with proton-based radiotherapy. The sequence derives from a woman in her sixties or seventies with pancreatic cancer. Some clones in this sample may be carry-over from other donors' samples. This chain's CDR3 is CASSPGTSGTGELFF. The CDR3 bases are TGTGCCAGCAGCCCGGGGACTAGCGGGACCGGGGAGCTGTTTTTT.